This T cell receptor (beta chain) was captured in a study of T-cell memory formation after mild COVID-19. Study background: The two donors had largely donor-specific TCR clusters. Study-level results: Largely, contracting CD4+ clones fell within CM and EM, and contracting CD8+ clones within EMRA.

TCRdb reanalysed the 5' RACE reads using MiXCR and keeps one entry per CDR3 protein. The sample shows about 150,000 distinct CDR3 sequences, approximately 14% of them seen only once. In this sample, this clonotype turned up a few times. Its antigen is not known. The CDR3 sequence is 17 residues long. Germline V gene data show CDR1 as KGHDR and CDR2 as SFDVKD. The junction had 16 bases not matched to a gene; V was cut back by 7 bases and J by 9 bases. Sequencing was done on a sample of PBMCs or a T cell subset sorted from them (not recorded which). The V call is TRBV24-1, the J call TRBJ2-1; the match to TRBD2 covers 11 bases. This receptor was identified in an adult woman who had mild COVID-19 (a few samples of this study predate the infection). Cell type and time point are not known. The CDR3 region is CATSTVTSGRGVGEQFF. The CDR3 nucleotides are TGTGCCACCAGCACCGTTACTAGCGGGAGAGGGGTAGGTGAGCAGTTCTTC.